Listed below are T cell receptor beta chains from one sample, sequenced in a study of blood T cell repertoires in COVID-19. Method: immunoSEQ multiplex PCR; TCRdb's copy keeps in-frame clones and lacks some. The sample has roughly 39,000 clones; 79% are singletons. Sequencing was performed on peripheral blood. These receptors all stem from a man between 65 and 79 years old with acute or convalescent COVID-19. CDR3s include the opening cysteine and the closing phenylalanine or tryptophan. A D gene is named only where the DNA matches it firmly. The size entry is marked missing in some rows and otherwise reads once, few, many or a size class.

J gene: TRBJ2-7; D gene: TRBD2; clone size: .; V gene: TRBV3-1/TRBV3-2; CDR3 protein: CASSFLAGRSRGRYEQYF; CDR3 DNA: TGTGCCAGCAGTTTCCTAGCGGGCCGCTCACGGGGCCGCTACGAGCAGTACTTC
J gene: TRBJ2-7; D gene: .; clone size: few; V gene: TRBV6-5; CDR3 protein: CASRRVPYEQYF; CDR3 DNA: TGTGCCAGCAGGAGGGTCCCCTACGAGCAGTACTTC
J gene: TRBJ2-4; D gene: .; clone size: .; V gene: TRBV25-1; CDR3 protein: CASSDSSRQNIQYF; CDR3 DNA: TGTGCCAGCAGTGACTCCTCCAGGCAAAACATTCAGTACTTC
J gene: TRBJ2-1; D gene: TRBD2; clone size: .; V gene: TRBV7-6; CDR3 protein: CASSFGGRPHNEQFF; CDR3 DNA: TGTGCCAGCAGCTTCGGCGGGAGGCCCCACAATGAGCAGTTCTTC
J gene: TRBJ2-5; D gene: TRBD2; clone size: few; V gene: TRBV2; CDR3 protein: CASRGTSGSGETQYF; CDR3 DNA: TGTGCCAGCAGGGGGACTAGCGGGAGTGGGGAGACCCAGTACTTC
J gene: TRBJ2-7; D gene: TRBD1; clone size: .; V gene: TRBV14; CDR3 protein: CASGDRAYEQYF; CDR3 DNA: TGTGCCAGCGGGGACAGGGCCTACGAGCAGTACTTC
J gene: TRBJ2-5; D gene: .; clone size: .; V gene: TRBV28; CDR3 protein: CASSLYQQETQYF; CDR3 DNA: TGTGCCAGCAGTTTGTACCAGCAAGAGACCCAGTACTTC
J gene: TRBJ2-1; D gene: TRBD2; clone size: .; V gene: TRBV27; CDR3 protein: CASRSGRAKDNEQFF; CDR3 DNA: TGTGCCAGCAGGAGCGGGAGGGCCAAAGACAATGAGCAGTTCTTC
J gene: TRBJ2-6; D gene: .; clone size: few; V gene: TRBV7-3; CDR3 protein: CASSTGNSGANVLTF; CDR3 DNA: TGTGCCAGCAGCACAGGGAACTCTGGGGCCAACGTCCTGACTTTC
J gene: TRBJ1-1; D gene: .; clone size: .; V gene: TRBV7-9; CDR3 protein: CASTRALTGTEAFF; CDR3 DNA: TGTGCCAGCACCAGGGCCCTGACGGGGACTGAAGCTTTCTTT
J gene: TRBJ2-1; D gene: .; clone size: few; V gene: TRBV27; CDR3 protein: CASSPSGRWHNEQFF; CDR3 DNA: TGTGCCAGCAGCCCTTCTGGTCGCTGGCACAATGAGCAGTTCTTC